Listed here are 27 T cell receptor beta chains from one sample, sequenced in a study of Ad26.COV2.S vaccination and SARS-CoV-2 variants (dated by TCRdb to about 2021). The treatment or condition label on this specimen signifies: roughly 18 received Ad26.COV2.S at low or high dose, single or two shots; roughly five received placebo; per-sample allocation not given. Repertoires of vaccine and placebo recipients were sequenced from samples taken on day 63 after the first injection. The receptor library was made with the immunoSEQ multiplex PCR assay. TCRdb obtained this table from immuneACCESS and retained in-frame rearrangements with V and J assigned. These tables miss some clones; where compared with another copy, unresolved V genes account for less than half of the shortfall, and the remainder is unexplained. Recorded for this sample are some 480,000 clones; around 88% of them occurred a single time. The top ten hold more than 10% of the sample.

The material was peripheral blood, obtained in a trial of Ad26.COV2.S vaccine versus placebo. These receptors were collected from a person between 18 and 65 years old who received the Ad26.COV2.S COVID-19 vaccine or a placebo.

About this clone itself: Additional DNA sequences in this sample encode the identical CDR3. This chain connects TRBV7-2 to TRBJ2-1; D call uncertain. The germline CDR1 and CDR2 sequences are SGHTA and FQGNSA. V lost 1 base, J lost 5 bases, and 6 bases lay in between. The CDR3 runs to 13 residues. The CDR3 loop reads CASSLGPNNEQFF. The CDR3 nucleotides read TGTGCCAGCAGCTTAGGGCCAAACAATGAGCAGTTCTTC.

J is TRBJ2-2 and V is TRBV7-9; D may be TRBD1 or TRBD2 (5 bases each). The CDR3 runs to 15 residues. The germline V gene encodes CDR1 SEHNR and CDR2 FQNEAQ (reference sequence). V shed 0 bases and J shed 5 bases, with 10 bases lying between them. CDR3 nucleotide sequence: TGTGCCAGCAGCTTAGCGGGGGTTCTTACCGGGGAGCTGTTTTTT. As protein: CASSLAGVLTGELFF.

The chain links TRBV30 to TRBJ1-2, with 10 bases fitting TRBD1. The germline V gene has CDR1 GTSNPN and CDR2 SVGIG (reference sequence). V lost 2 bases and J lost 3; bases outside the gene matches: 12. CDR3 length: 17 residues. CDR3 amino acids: CAWSPTAGTGVDYGYTF. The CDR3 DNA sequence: TGTGCCTGGAGTCCAACTGCCGGGACAGGGGTTGACTATGGCTACACCTTC.

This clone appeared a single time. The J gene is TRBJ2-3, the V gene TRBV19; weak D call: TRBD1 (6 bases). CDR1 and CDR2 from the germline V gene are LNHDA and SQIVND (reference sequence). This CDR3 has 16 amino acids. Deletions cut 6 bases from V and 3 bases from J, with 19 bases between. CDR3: CASRSTGSPWTDTQYF. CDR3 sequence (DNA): TGTGCCAGTAGGTCTACAGGGTCCCCGTGGACAGATACGCAGTATTTT.

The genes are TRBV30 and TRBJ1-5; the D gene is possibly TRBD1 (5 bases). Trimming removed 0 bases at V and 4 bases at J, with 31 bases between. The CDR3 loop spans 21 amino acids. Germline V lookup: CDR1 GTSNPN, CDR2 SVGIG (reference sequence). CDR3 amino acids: CAWSVEFSPGRNLVINQPQHF. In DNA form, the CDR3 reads TGTGCCTGGAGTGTGGAATTCTCCCCGGGACGCAACCTAGTCATTAATCAGCCCCAGCATTTT.

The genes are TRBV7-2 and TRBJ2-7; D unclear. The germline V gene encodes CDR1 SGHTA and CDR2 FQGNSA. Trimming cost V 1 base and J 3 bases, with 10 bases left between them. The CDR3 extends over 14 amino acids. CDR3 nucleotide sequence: TGTGCCAGCAGCTTAGGCCAGCTTAGCTACGAGCAGTACTTC. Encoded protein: CASSLGQLSYEQYF.

CDR3 residues: CASSSWTGAAIQYF. The CDR3 DNA sequence: TGCGCCAGCAGCTCGTGGACCGGCGCGGCCATTCAGTACTTC. The chain recombines TRBV5-1 with TRBJ2-4; D is unclear. Germline lookup yields CDR1 SGHRS and CDR2 YFSETQ. Trimming removed 3 bases at V and 9 bases at J, with 16 bases between. This CDR3 contains 14 residues.

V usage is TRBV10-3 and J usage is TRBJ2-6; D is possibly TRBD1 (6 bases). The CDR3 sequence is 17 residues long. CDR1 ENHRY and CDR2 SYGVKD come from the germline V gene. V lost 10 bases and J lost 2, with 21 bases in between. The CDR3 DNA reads TGTGCCACCCGGCGGGTCCAGGGGTCCCCTGGGGCCAACGTCCTGACTTTC. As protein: CATRRVQGSPGANVLTF.

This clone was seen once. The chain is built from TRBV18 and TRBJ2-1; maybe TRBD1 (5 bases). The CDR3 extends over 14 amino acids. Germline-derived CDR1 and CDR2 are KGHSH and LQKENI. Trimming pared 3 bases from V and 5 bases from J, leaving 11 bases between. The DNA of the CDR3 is TGTGCCAGCTCACCTGAGCAGGGCAACAATGAGCAGTTCTTC. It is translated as CASSPEQGNNEQFF.

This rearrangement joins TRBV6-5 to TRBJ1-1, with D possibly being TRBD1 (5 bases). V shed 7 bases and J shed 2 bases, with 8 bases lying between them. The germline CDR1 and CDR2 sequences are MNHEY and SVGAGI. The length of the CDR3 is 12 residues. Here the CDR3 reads CASMTANTEAFF. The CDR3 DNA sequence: TGTGCCAGCATGACAGCTAACACTGAAGCTTTCTTT.

The CDR3 nucleotides read TGTGCCAGCCAGACAGGGACCCCCTTCTACGAGCAGTACTTC. Amino acid sequence: CASQTGTPFYEQYF. The chain carries TRBV28 and TRBJ2-7, with 7 bases fitting TRBD1. Germline CDR1 and CDR2: MDHEN and SYDVKM. CDR3 length: 14 residues. V was clipped by 8 bases and J by 3 bases; unmatched bases: 10.

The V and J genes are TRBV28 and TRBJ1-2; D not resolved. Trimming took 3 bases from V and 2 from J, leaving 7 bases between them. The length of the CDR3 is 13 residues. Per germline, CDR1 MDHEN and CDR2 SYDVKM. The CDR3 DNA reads TGTGCCAGCAGTTTGGGCAACAACTATGGCTACACCTTC. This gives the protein CASSLGNNYGYTF.

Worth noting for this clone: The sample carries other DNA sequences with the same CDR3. The CDR3 here is CASSLTGSTEAFF. Written as DNA, the CDR3 is TGCGCCAGCAGCCTGACAGGGAGCACTGAAGCTTTCTTT. The V gene is TRBV5-1, the J gene TRBJ1-1, with TRBD1 identical over 7 bases. The length of the CDR3 is 13 residues. Germline CDR1 is SGHRS and CDR2 is YFSETQ. Losses at the gene ends were 4 bases for V and 4 bases for J; bases not matched to a gene: 4.

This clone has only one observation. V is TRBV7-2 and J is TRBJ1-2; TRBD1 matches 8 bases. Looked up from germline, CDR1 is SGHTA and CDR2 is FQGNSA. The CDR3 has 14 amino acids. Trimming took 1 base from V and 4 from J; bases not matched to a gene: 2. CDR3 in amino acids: CASSLGGQGYGYTF. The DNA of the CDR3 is TGTGCCAGCAGCTTAGGCGGACAGGGCTATGGCTACACCTTC.

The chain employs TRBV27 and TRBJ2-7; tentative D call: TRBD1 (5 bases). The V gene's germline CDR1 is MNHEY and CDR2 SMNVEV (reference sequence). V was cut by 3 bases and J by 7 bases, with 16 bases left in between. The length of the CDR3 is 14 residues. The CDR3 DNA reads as TGTGCCAGCAGTTTCGGAGACAGTTCTGGTGAGCAGTACTTC. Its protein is CASSFGDSSGEQYF.

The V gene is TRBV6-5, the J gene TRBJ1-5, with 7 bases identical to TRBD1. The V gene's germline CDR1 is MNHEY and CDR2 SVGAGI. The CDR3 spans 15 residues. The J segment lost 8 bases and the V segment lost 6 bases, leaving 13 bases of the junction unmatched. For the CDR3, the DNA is TGTGCCAGCAGAAAGGGACAGACCCGAGCGGAGCCCCAGCATTTT. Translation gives CASRKGQTRAEPQHF.

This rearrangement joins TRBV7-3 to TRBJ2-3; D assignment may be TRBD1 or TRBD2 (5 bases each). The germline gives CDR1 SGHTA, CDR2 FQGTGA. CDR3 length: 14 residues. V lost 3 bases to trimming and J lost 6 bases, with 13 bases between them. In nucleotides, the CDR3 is TGTGCCAGCAGCTTTGGGGGAGCAGGTGATACGCAGTATTTT. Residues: CASSFGGAGDTQYF.

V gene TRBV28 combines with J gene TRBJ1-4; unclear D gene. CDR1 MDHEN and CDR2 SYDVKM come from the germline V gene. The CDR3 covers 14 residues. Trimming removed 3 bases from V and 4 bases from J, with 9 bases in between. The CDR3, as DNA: TGTGCCAGCAGTTTTGCCAGTTATAATGAAAAACTGTTTTTT. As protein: CASSFASYNEKLFF.

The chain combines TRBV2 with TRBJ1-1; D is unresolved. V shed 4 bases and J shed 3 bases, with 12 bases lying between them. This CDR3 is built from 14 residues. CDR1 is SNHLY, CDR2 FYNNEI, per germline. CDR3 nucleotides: TGTGCCAGCAGTGTGCGGCGACGGGACACTGAAGCTTTCTTT. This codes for CASSVRRRDTEAFF. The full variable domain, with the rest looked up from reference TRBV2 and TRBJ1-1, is EPEVTQTPSHQVTQMGQEVILRCVPISNHLYFYWYRQILGQKVEFLVSFYNNEISEKSEIFDDQFSVERPDGSNFTLKIRSTKLEDSAMYFCASSVRRRDTEAFFGQGTRLTVV.

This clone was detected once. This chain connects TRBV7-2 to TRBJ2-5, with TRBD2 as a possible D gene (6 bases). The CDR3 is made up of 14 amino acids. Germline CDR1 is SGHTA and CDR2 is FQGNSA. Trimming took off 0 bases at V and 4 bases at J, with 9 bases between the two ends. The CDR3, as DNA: TGTGCCAGCAGCTTAGCGAGGGGAGGAGAGACCCAGTACTTC. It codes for CASSLARGGETQYF.

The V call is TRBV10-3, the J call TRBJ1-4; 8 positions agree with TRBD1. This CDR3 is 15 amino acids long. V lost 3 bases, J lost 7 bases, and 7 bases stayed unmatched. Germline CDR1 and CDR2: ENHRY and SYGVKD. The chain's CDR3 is CAISDPGQGSEKLFF. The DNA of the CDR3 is TGTGCCATCAGTGACCCCGGACAGGGTTCTGAAAAACTGTTTTTT.

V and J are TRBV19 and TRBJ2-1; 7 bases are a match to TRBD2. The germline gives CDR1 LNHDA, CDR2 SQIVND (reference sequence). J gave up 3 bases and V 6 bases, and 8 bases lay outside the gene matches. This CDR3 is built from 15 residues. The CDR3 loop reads CASRPAGLHYNEQFF. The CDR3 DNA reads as TGTGCCAGTAGACCTGCGGGACTACACTACAATGAGCAGTTCTTC.

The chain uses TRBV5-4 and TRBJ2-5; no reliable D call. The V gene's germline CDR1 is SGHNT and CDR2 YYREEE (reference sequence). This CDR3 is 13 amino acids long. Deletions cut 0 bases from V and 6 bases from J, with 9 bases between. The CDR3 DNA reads TGTGCCAGCAGCTTGGAGGCTCCAAAGACCCAGTACTTC. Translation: CASSLEAPKTQYF.

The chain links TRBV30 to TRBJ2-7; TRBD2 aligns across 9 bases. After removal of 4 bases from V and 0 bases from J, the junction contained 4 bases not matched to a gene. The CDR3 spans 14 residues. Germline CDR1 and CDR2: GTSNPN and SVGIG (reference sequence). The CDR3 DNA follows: TGTGCCTGGACGGCGGGAGGGACCTCCTACGAGCAGTACTTC. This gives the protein CAWTAGGTSYEQYF.

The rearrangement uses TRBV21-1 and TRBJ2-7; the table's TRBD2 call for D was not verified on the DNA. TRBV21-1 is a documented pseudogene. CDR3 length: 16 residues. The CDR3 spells CASPKERPGLSYEQYF. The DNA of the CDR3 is TGTGCCAGCCCAAAAGAGCGCCCGGGACTTTCCTACGAGCAGTACTTC.

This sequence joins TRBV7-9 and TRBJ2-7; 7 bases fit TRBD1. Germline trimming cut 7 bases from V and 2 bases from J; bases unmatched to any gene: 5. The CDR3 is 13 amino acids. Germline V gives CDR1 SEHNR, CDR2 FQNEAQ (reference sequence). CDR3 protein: CASTPTGPYEQYF. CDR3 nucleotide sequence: TGTGCCAGCACCCCGACAGGGCCCTACGAGCAGTACTTC. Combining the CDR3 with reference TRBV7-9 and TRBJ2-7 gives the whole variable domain DTGVSQNPRHKITKRGQNVTFRCDPISEHNRLYWYRQTLGQGPEFLTYFQNEAQLEKSRLLSDRFSAERPKGSFSTLEIQRTEQGDSAMYLCASTPTGPYEQYFGPGTRLTVT.

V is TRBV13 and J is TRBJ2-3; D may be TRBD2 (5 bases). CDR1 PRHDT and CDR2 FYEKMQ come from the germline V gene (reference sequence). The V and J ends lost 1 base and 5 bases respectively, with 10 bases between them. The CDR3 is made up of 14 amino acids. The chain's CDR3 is CASSLDSEIDTQYF. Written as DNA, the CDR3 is TGTGCCAGCAGCTTAGATAGCGAGATAGATACGCAGTATTTT.